The 32 T cell receptor beta chains presented below share a single source sample, sequenced in a study of blood T cells in healthy people across ages. Using a J-beta primer mix together with a sample-barcoded 5' primer, a second PCR was run for about 6 to 11 cycles. Using its own MiXCR run on the 5' RACE reads, TCRdb lists one record per CDR3 protein. The table lists over 500,000 distinct CDR3 sequences, about 29% of them singletons, with 3.6% in the top ten. These data were also reused for a study on T cells of mothers and their children.

The material sequenced was blood. These receptors originate from a boy under 10 years old in good health.

This chain uses TRBV19 with TRBJ2-7, with D perhaps TRBD1 (6 bases). V shed 2 bases and J shed 6 bases, with 11 bases lying between them. The CDR3 is 13 amino acids. The germline V gene has CDR1 LNHDA and CDR2 SQIVND (reference sequence). In nucleotides, the CDR3 is TGTGCCAGTAGTATAAAACAGGGTGGCGAGCAGTACTTC. Residues: CASSIKQGGEQYF.

This clonotype was detected a few times. The J gene is TRBJ1-3, the V gene TRBV24-1; the D gene is possibly TRBD1 (6 bases). CDR3 size: 18 residues. Germline values: CDR1 KGHDR, CDR2 SFDVKD. Trimming shortened V by 0 bases and J by 0 bases, and 14 bases separated the two germline ends. The CDR3 reads CATSDLQRGRSSGNTIYF. The CDR3 DNA reads as TGTGCCACCAGTGATTTGCAACGGGGGCGAAGCTCTGGAAACACCATATATTTT.

The chain recombines TRBV30 with TRBJ1-2, with D hard to call. Germline values: CDR1 GTSNPN, CDR2 SVGIG (reference sequence). The CDR3 covers 14 residues. Trimming removed 3 bases from V and 5 bases from J, with 16 bases in between. The CDR3 region is CAWSVPSVAYGYTF. The DNA for the CDR3 is TGTGCCTGGAGCGTACCGAGTGTAGCTTATGGCTACACCTTC.

This CDR3 is CASSVAPRSSYF. The DNA of the CDR3 is TGTGCCAGCAGTGTAGCGCCACGGAGTTCGTACTTC. This chain links TRBV2 with TRBJ2-4; tentatively, D is TRBD2 (5 bases). The length of the CDR3 is 12 residues. Between the trimmed V and J ends, which lost 4 bases and 15 bases, there was a span of 16 bases. Germline V gives CDR1 SNHLY, CDR2 FYNNEI.

V gene TRBV7-8 combines with J gene TRBJ2-3; the match to TRBD2 covers 10 bases. CDR3 length: 16 residues. Germline V gene lookup returns CDR1 SGHVS and CDR2 FQNEAQ. Trimming cost V 3 bases and J 6 bases; bases outside gene matches: 9. CDR3 coding DNA: TGTGCCAGCAGCTTTAGCGGGAGGCCCTCGGGGGATACGCAGTATTTT. Amino acid sequence: CASSFSGRPSGDTQYF.

The table lists this clonotype with a few counts. The chain couples TRBV5-1 to TRBJ1-4, with 9 positions matching TRBD1. Germline assignment: CDR1 SGHRS and CDR2 YFSETQ. The CDR3 contains 17 residues. J was trimmed by 5 bases and V by 3 bases; bases with no gene match: 11. DNA for the CDR3: TGCGCCAGCAGCTCGACTACTACGGGACAGGGAAATGAAAAACTGTTTTTT. This codes for CASSSTTTGQGNEKLFF.

In its sample, this clonotype was seen a few times. The chain links TRBV10-3 to TRBJ2-3; TRBD2 is a possible D gene (6 bases). There are 13 residues in the CDR3. V shed 9 bases and J shed 2 bases, with 12 bases lying between them. The germline V gene has CDR1 ENHRY and CDR2 SYGVKD. This CDR3 reads CAISGYITDTQYF. The DNA of the CDR3 is TGTGCCATTAGCGGTTACATCACAGATACGCAGTATTTT.

This chain connects TRBV7-2 to TRBJ2-5; 8 nucleotides line up with TRBD2. This CDR3 comprises 16 residues. Germline CDR1 and CDR2: SGHTA and FQGNSA. V dropped 4 bases and J dropped 3; count of bases not matched to a gene: 10. The DNA for the CDR3 is TGTGCCAGCAGCTCCTCGGGGTTAGCGGGAAAAGAGACCCAGTACTTC. It translates to CASSSSGLAGKETQYF.

In this sample, this clonotype turned up a few times. This chain uses TRBV6-1 with TRBJ2-1; 9 bases are a match to TRBD2. Germline CDR1 reads MNHNS; CDR2 reads SASEGT. With V trimmed by 4 bases and J by 4 bases, 11 bases remained unmatched. This CDR3 is built from 17 residues. In nucleotides, the CDR3 is TGTGCCAGCAGTGGTGGAGCGGGGGGCTCCCCGTACAATGAGCAGTTCTTC. Translation: CASSGGAGGSPYNEQFF.

The chain employs TRBV12-3 or TRBV12-4 and TRBJ1-2, with 10 bases identical to TRBD1. Unmatched junction bases numbered 8, after V lost 6 bases and J lost 1 base. CDR3 size: 16 residues. As DNA, the CDR3 is TGTGCCAGCAGGGGACAGGGGCGCATCTTTAACTATGGCTACACCTTC. This encodes CASRGQGRIFNYGYTF.

This clonotype was recorded a few times. The rearrangement links TRBV18 to TRBJ1-6; maybe TRBD1 (5 bases). The V gene lost 2 bases and the J gene lost 7 bases, with 18 bases spanning the gap. The CDR3 contains 17 residues. CDR1 and CDR2 (germline): KGHSH, LQKENI. CDR3 sequence reads: CASSPSVGAVGNSPLHF. CDR3 nucleotide sequence: TGTGCCAGCTCACCAAGCGTCGGGGCCGTAGGGAATTCACCCCTCCACTTT.

The V and J genes are TRBV29-1 and TRBJ2-2, with unresolved D. This CDR3 has 14 residues. V shed 2 bases and J shed 2 bases, with 9 bases lying between them. The germline CDR1 and CDR2 sequences are SQVTM and ANQGSEA. The CDR3 coding sequence is TGCAGCGTTGAACTACACCCCAACACCGGGGAGCTGTTTTTT. It translates to CSVELHPNTGELFF.

The rearrangement links TRBV5-1 to TRBJ2-7; tentative D call: TRBD1 (6 bases). Trimming shortened V by 3 bases and J by 1 base, and 17 bases separated the two germline ends. CDR1 and CDR2 (germline): SGHRS, YFSETQ. The CDR3 extends over 16 amino acids. CDR3 sequence reads: CASSSWDTGGSYEQYF. The CDR3 bases are TGCGCCAGCAGCTCCTGGGACACTGGGGGTTCCTACGAGCAGTACTTC.

The chain combines TRBV7-2 with TRBJ1-5, with D possibly being TRBD1 (6 bases). Trimming pared 5 bases from V and 2 bases from J, leaving 10 bases between. Germline values: CDR1 SGHTA, CDR2 FQGNSA. The CDR3 extends over 14 amino acids. CDR3 protein: CASSPRGGNQPQHF. The CDR3 DNA sequence: TGTGCCAGCAGCCCCAGGGGAGGCAATCAGCCCCAGCATTTT.

The table lists this clonotype with a few counts. V usage is TRBV5-5 and J usage is TRBJ1-2; D unclear. Germline lookup yields CDR1 SGHKS and CDR2 YYEKEE (reference sequence). This CDR3 is built from 15 residues. Between the trimmed V and J ends, which lost 0 bases and 4 bases, there was a span of 13 bases. CDR3 amino acids: CASSLAGSDLYGYTF. The CDR3 DNA sequence: TGTGCCAGCAGCTTGGCTGGTTCCGACCTCTATGGCTACACCTTC.

The V and J genes are TRBV29-1 and TRBJ2-2; possibly TRBD1 or TRBD2 for D (5 bases each). The V end lost 1 base, the J end lost 4 bases, and 10 bases lay between the germline ends. This CDR3 comprises 14 residues. Germline V gene sequence: CDR1 SQVTM, CDR2 ANQGSEA. This CDR3 is CSVEVGGSTGELFF. In nucleotides, the CDR3 is TGCAGCGTTGAAGTTGGGGGTAGCACCGGGGAGCTGTTTTTT.

The chain is built from TRBV12-3 or TRBV12-4 and TRBJ2-2; the match to TRBD1 covers 8 bases. The CDR3 length is 14 residues. Losses at the gene ends were 5 bases for V and 5 bases for J; bases not matched to a gene: 4. CDR3 coding DNA: TGTGCCAGCAGTCAGACAGGGGAAACCGGGGAGCTGTTTTTT. Translated, it gives CASSQTGETGELFF.

A few counts support this clonotype. CDR3 in DNA: TGTGCCAGCAGCTTGGCCGGGACAGGGGGTTACTACACCTTC. It translates to CASSLAGTGGYYTF. The chain recombines TRBV7-9 with TRBJ1-2; 11 nucleotides match TRBD1. CDR3 length: 14 amino acids. V gave up 3 bases and J gave up 10 bases; unmatched junction bases: 7. Germline V CDR1 and CDR2: SEHNR, FQNEAQ (reference sequence).

The chain couples TRBV10-3 to TRBJ2-3; D not resolved. Germline CDR1 is ENHRY and CDR2 is SYGVKD. The CDR3 consists of 15 residues. V dropped 3 bases and J dropped 4 bases, with 14 bases sitting between them. CDR3 DNA: TGTGCCATCAGTGACCGAGGCACCCAAGCAGATACGCAGTATTTT. This sequence encodes CAISDRGTQADTQYF.

The chain combines TRBV12-3 or TRBV12-4 with TRBJ2-7; unclear D gene. Trimming pared 3 bases from V and 2 bases from J, leaving 14 bases between. The CDR3 is 15 residues long. In nucleotides, the CDR3 is TGTGCCAGCAGTTTTAGTCCGGGCGCGACCTACGAGCAGTACTTC. It codes for CASSFSPGATYEQYF.

This chain uses TRBV5-1 with TRBJ1-3; TRBD1 matches at 10 bases. The germline V gene encodes CDR1 SGHRS and CDR2 YFSETQ. Trimming took 6 bases from V and 2 from J; bases not matched to a gene: 2. This CDR3 has 14 amino acids. CDR3 in DNA: TGCGCCAGCACCGGACAGGGGGCTGGAAACACCATATATTTT. Translating gives CASTGQGAGNTIYF. The complete variable domain, with remaining parts taken from reference TRBV5-1 and TRBJ1-3, reads KAGVTQTPRYLIKTRGQQVTLSCSPISGHRSVSWYQQTPGQGLQFLFEYFSETQRNKGNFPGRFSGRQFSNSRSEMNVSTLELGDSALYLCASTGQGAGNTIYFGEGSWLTVV.

The chain couples TRBV5-1 to TRBJ2-3; D unresolved. The V end lost 4 bases, the J end lost 7 bases, and 13 bases lay between the germline ends. Germline V CDR1 and CDR2: SGHRS, YFSETQ. The CDR3 is made up of 13 amino acids. The CDR3 spells CASSHQNRHTQYF. Written as DNA, the CDR3 is TGCGCCAGCAGCCATCAGAATAGGCATACGCAGTATTTT.

The chain combines TRBV14 with TRBJ2-1; 10 nucleotides agree with TRBD2. Unmatched junction bases numbered 4, after V lost 2 bases and J lost 6 bases. The CDR3 consists of 15 residues. Germline V gene lookup returns CDR1 SGHDN and CDR2 FVKESK. The CDR3 region has the DNA TGTGCCAGCAGCCAAAGAAGCGGGAGGGCCAATGAGCAGTTCTTC. It yields the protein CASSQRSGRANEQFF.

A word on this clonotype: At one end, the junction sequence differs from germline, possibly due to a read error. The rearrangement links TRBV7-8 to TRBJ1-1, with D tentatively TRBD1 (6 bases). CDR1 is SGHVS, CDR2 FQNEAQ, per germline. The CDR3 runs 14 residues. In nucleotides, the CDR3 is TGTGCCAGCACCAAAGAGTGGGGGGACACTGAAGCTCTCTTT. It is translated as CASTKEWGDTEALF. The full variable domain, rest sourced from reference TRBV7-8 and TRBJ1-1, is GAGVSQSPRYKVAKRGQDVALRCDPISGHVSLFWYQQALGQGPEFLTYFQNEAQLDKSGLPSDRFFAERPEGSVSTLKIQRTQQEDSAVYLCASTKEWGDTEALFGQGTRLTVV.

This clonotype was counted many times. The chain employs TRBV6-6 and TRBJ2-4; D gene ambiguous. Germline assignment: CDR1 MNHNY and CDR2 SVGAGI (reference sequence). The V gene lost 2 bases and the J gene lost 5 bases, with 4 bases spanning the gap. This CDR3 has 12 amino acids. CDR3 sequence reads: CASSYNENIQYF. CDR3 bases: TGTGCCAGCAGTTACAACGAAAACATTCAGTACTTC.

The chain combines TRBV10-3 with TRBJ2-1, with D hard to call. The CDR3 loop spans 15 amino acids. CDR1 and CDR2 from the germline V gene are ENHRY and SYGVKD. V lost 8 bases and J 0 bases, leaving 14 bases between the germline ends. The CDR3 coding sequence is TGTGCCATCGCAGGCGGCGCTGGCTCCTACAATGAGCAGTTCTTC. This gives the protein CAIAGGAGSYNEQFF.

This clonotype was seen a handful of times. The conserved closing phenylalanine or tryptophan is absent in this CDR3, likely reflecting a read error. The chain uses TRBV7-9 and TRBJ2-1; tentatively, D is TRBD1 (6 bases). The CDR3 extends over 16 amino acids. Germline loops: CDR1 SEHNR, CDR2 FQNEAQ (reference sequence). Trimming took 6 bases from V and 6 from J, leaving 21 bases between them. The CDR3 reads CASSSGVMVMSNEQFL. The CDR3 bases are TGTGCCAGCAGTTCAGGGGTAATGGTTATGAGCAATGAGCAGTTCTTA.

In its sample, this clonotype was seen a few times. This chain joins TRBV27 and TRBJ1-5; D remains unclear. The CDR3 has 15 amino acids. Trimming pared 5 bases from V and 3 bases from J, leaving 14 bases between. The V gene's germline CDR1 is MNHEY and CDR2 SMNVEV (reference sequence). CDR3 region: CASSPMETYNQPQHF. The DNA for the CDR3 is TGTGCCAGCAGTCCCATGGAAACCTACAATCAGCCCCAGCATTTT.

There are a few counts of this clonotype. The chain joins TRBV5-6 to TRBJ2-7; 7 nucleotides line up with TRBD1. Losses at the gene ends were 4 bases for V and 9 bases for J; bases not matched to a gene: 13. The CDR3 consists of 14 residues. In germline, CDR1 is SGHDT, CDR2 YYEEEE. The CDR3 coding sequence is TGTGCCAGCAGCAGAACGGGACAGTCGACGGGGCAGTACTTC. Protein: CASSRTGQSTGQYF.

This sequence joins TRBV6-5 and TRBJ2-2; D is unresolved. The germline gives CDR1 MNHEY, CDR2 SVGAGI. Trimming took off 7 bases at V and 5 bases at J, with 17 bases between the two ends. The length of the CDR3 is 15 residues. This chain's CDR3 is CASNQLPHRTGELFF. CDR3 nucleotide sequence: TGTGCCAGCAACCAGTTACCCCATCGGACCGGGGAGCTGTTTTTT.

This clonotype occurred a few times. This chain links TRBV4-3 with TRBJ2-3, with 9 bases lining up with TRBD2. V lost 3 bases, J lost 2 bases, and 9 bases stayed unmatched. The germline V gene encodes CDR1 LGHNA and CDR2 YSLEER. This CDR3 has 17 amino acids. The chain's CDR3 is CASSQEASGTHTDTQYF. The DNA of the CDR3 is TGCGCCAGCAGCCAGGAAGCTAGCGGGACCCACACAGATACGCAGTATTTT.

The chain employs TRBV5-1 and TRBJ2-2; D gene uncertain. Germline lookup yields CDR1 SGHRS and CDR2 YFSETQ. Between the trimmed V and J ends, which lost 5 bases and 4 bases, there was a span of 6 bases. There are 12 residues in the CDR3. The CDR3 DNA sequence: TGCGCCAGCAGGGACGTCACCGGGGAGCTGTTTTTT. It yields the protein CASRDVTGELFF.